These T cell receptor beta chains were read from a single sample in a study of T cells in Graves' hyperthyroidism and ophthalmopathy. TCRdb independently ran MiXCR on the multiplex PCR reads; one entry per CDR3 protein. Of approximately 500,000 distinct CDR3 sequences listed, under 60% are singletons. The sample was peripheral blood or thyroid tissue (not recorded which). These receptors were obtained from a woman aged 18 to 35 with Graves' hyperthyroidism. Both conserved end residues are part of each CDR3. A D gene is named only where the DNA matches it firmly. Clone size appears in some rows only: once, few, many, or a class for an expanded clone.

CDR3	DNA	V	size	D	J
CSQTDTEAFF	TGCAGCCAGACAGACACTGAAGCTTTCTTT	TRBV29-1	once	.	TRBJ1-1
CSARNSGEKLFF	TGCAGTGCTAGGAACTCAGGTGAAAAACTGTTTTTT	TRBV20-1	.	.	TRBJ1-4
CSAPLALIYEQYF	TGCAGTGCCCCCTTAGCGCTGATCTACGAGCAGTACTTC	TRBV20-1	.	.	TRBJ2-7
CASSQDGTGTYGYTF	TGCGCCAGCAGCCAAGACGGGACAGGGACCTATGGCTACACCTTC	TRBV4-3	few	TRBD1	TRBJ1-2
CATSRDLGERPYEQYF	TGTGCCACCAGCAGAGATCTTGGGGAACGTCCCTACGAGCAGTACTTC	TRBV15	many	.	TRBJ2-7
CASRGSSDQPQHF	TGTGCCAGCAGGGGGTCCTCTGATCAGCCCCAGCATTTT	TRBV7-9	many	.	TRBJ1-5
CASSSPAGAETQYF	TGTGCCAGCAGCTCCCCGGCGGGAGCAGAGACCCAGTACTTC	TRBV7-2	many	TRBD2	TRBJ2-5
CASSSGQLLTYEQYF	TGTGCCAGCAGCTCGGGACAGCTCCTCACCTACGAGCAGTACTTC	TRBV11-2	.	TRBD1	TRBJ2-7
CSARAGGGQETQYF	TGCAGTGCTAGAGCGGGAGGGGGGCAAGAGACCCAGTACTTC	TRBV20-1	many	TRBD2	TRBJ2-5
CASSLRQGTLSGNTIYF	TGTGCCAGCAGCCTTAGACAGGGTACCCTCTCTGGAAACACCATATATTTT	TRBV7-6	.	TRBD1	TRBJ1-3
CAGSLFKGGTYEQYF	TGTGCCGGCAGCCTCTTCAAGGGTGGAACCTACGAGCAGTACTTC	TRBV7-2	.	.	TRBJ2-7
CASSVGGSLADTQYF	TGCGCCAGCAGCGTTGGCGGGAGCTTAGCAGATACGCAGTATTTT	TRBV5-1	.	TRBD2	TRBJ2-3
CASSQDLADRQYF	TGTGCCAGCAGCCAAGATCTCGCAGATAGGCAGTATTTT	TRBV3-1	.	.	TRBJ2-3
CASSLIGRAFYEQYF	TGTGCCAGCAGCTTAATAGGGAGGGCATTCTACGAGCAGTACTTC	TRBV7-2	.	TRBD2	TRBJ2-7
CASGRDAAGEQYF	TGTGCCAGCGGAAGGGACGCCGCCGGGGAGCAGTACTTC	TRBV2	many	.	TRBJ2-7
CASSVGQASTYEQYF	TGTGCCAGCAGTGTGGGACAGGCAAGCACCTACGAGCAGTACTTC	TRBV2	.	TRBD1	TRBJ2-7
CASSRKGGGETQYF	TGCGCCAGCAGCCGAAAGGGCGGGGGAGAGACCCAGTACTTC	TRBV4-3	.	TRBD2	TRBJ2-5
CSAWTGGDYGYTF	TGCAGTGCCTGGACAGGGGGCGACTATGGCTACACCTTC	TRBV20-1	.	TRBD1	TRBJ1-2
CATRGSGADGPDTQYF	TGTGCCACCAGAGGCTCCGGCGCGGACGGACCAGATACGCAGTATTTT	TRBV24-1	few	.	TRBJ2-3
CASSPGTTYEQYF	TGTGCCAGCAGCCCCGGGACCACCTACGAGCAGTACTTC	TRBV12-3/TRBV12-4	many	.	TRBJ2-7
CASSFGSREDNEQFF	TGTGCCAGCAGCTTCGGGTCTCGGGAGGACAATGAGCAGTTCTTC	TRBV7-6	once	TRBD2	TRBJ2-1
CASSLAVAGRSSYEQYF	TGTGCCAGCAGCTTAGCGGTAGCGGGGAGAAGCTCCTACGAGCAGTACTTC	TRBV7-2	many	TRBD2	TRBJ2-7
CASSFGSENSPLHF	TGTGCCAGCAGCTTCGGCTCGGAGAATTCACCCCTCCACTTT	TRBV7-6	.	.	TRBJ1-6
CAWSVRGDSPLHF	TGTGCCTGGAGTGTACGAGGGGATTCACCCCTCCACTTT	TRBV30	many	.	TRBJ1-6
CASSRTVNYYGYTF	TGCGCCAGCAGCCGGACAGTGAATTATTATGGCTACACCTTC	TRBV4-3	many	.	TRBJ1-2
CASSSGPEKPFF	TGTGCCAGCAGCTCGGGACCTGAAAAACCGTTTTTT	TRBV7-2	.	.	TRBJ1-4
CTSSSQGQNTEAFF	TGTACCAGCAGTTCCCAGGGACAGAACACTGAAGCTTTCTTT	TRBV12-3/TRBV12-4	.	.	TRBJ1-1
CASSLSSDYTEAFF	TGTGCCAGCAGTTTAAGTTCCGATTACACTGAAGCTTTCTTT	TRBV27	few	.	TRBJ1-1
CASSFSVWDEQFF	TGTGCCAGCAGCTTTTCGGTATGGGATGAGCAGTTCTTC	TRBV7-2	.	.	TRBJ2-1
CASSVAGLRETQYF	TGTGCCAGCAGCGTAGCGGGATTACGTGAGACCCAGTACTTC	TRBV12-3/TRBV12-4	many	TRBD2	TRBJ2-5
CSVVGGAVLNTEAFF	TGCAGCGTTGTCGGGGGGGCAGTACTGAACACTGAAGCTTTCTTT	TRBV29-1	.	.	TRBJ1-1
CASSHGREAFF	TGTGCCAGCAGCCACGGGCGGGAAGCTTTCTTT	TRBV6-5	.	.	TRBJ1-1